This T cell receptor beta chain was identified during a study of CD8+CD57+ T cells in acquired aplastic anemia. Study-wide context: Sorted CD4+ and CD8+ cells gave an average of 3.2 ug of DNA.

It was genomic DNA that served as the template for profiling TCR beta VDJ and CDR3. Each CDR3 protein gets one entry after TCRdb re-called the reads with MiXCR. Seen here are some 200,000 distinct CDR3 sequences, around 45% observed once, and the top ten hold over 7.5%. Germline V gene lookup returns CDR1 SQVTM and CDR2 ANQGSEA. The CDR3 length is 14 residues. V lost 3 bases and J lost 12; bases outside the gene matches: 12. In patients chosen for sequencing, flow cytometry had shown CD8+CD57+ cell expansion. Severe acquired aplastic anemia was present in every patient. Study results and limitations: Simpson's diversity of CD8+ cells was not significantly different in patients compared with controls. Sharing between patients and controls was observed for over 25 CD8+ CDR3 sequences.

On this clonotype: The antigen remains unidentified.

Sequencing used sorted CD4+, CD8+, or CD8+CD57+ T cells (not recorded which) from PBMCs. This receptor was taken from a human donor with aplastic anemia. The chain uses TRBV29-1 and TRBJ2-4, with 9 bases lining up with TRBD1. The CDR3 is CSVDFGTGSLGQYF. CDR3 DNA sequence: TGCAGCGTTGACTTTGGGACAGGGAGTTTGGGTCAGTACTTC.